This TCR beta chain was observed in a study of human T cells and chemical hapten exposure. TCRdb analysed the RACE reads with MiXCR anew, one entry per CDR3 protein. The sample has just over 350,000 distinct CDR3 sequences, more than 5% seen once; the top ten hold roughly 5.4%. Documented time point: patch test 2, 6 weeks after DPC sensitization. Treatment indicated: therapeutic diphenylcyclopropenone sensitization with weekly scalp DPC. Trimming shortened V by 7 bases and J by 6 bases, and 16 bases separated the two germline ends. In germline, CDR1 is DFQATT, CDR2 SNEGSKA (reference sequence). This CDR3 is 14 amino acids long.

The starting material was whole blood, obtained in connection with sensitization to the hapten diphenylcyclopropenone (DPC). The clonotype comes from a woman aged 18 to 35 with alopecia areata. Some clones in this sample may be carry-over from other donors' samples. The J gene is TRBJ1-6, the V gene TRBV20-1; D ambiguous. CDR3 bases: TGCAGTGATCAGTTAGCACAGAGTAATTCACCCCTCCACTTT. It yields the protein CSDQLAQSNSPLHF.